What follows is one T cell receptor (beta chain) and its context. No antigen is known for it. The entry originates in a study of CD8 T cells in Susac syndrome. Sequencing of TCR beta, carried out with a high-throughput approach, was applied to CD8+ and CD4+ T cells from the blood. While CD8+ and CD4+ T cells were isolated negatively, TEMRA cells were enriched by FACS. When the RNA was reverse transcribed, random hexamers were used with an input of 0.5 to 1 ug. Multiplex PCR with immunoSEQ amplified the TCR beta CDR3 across 54 Vbeta and 13 Jbeta. Each CDR3 protein is one row after TCRdb ran MiXCR on the immunoSEQ multiplex PCR reads. The table lists roughly 190,000 distinct CDR3 sequences, approximately 93% of them singletons. Trimming stripped 2 bases from V and 5 bases from J, with 6 bases between. Looked up from germline, CDR1 is GTSNPN and CDR2 is SVGIG (reference sequence). There are 12 residues in the CDR3.

The study, taken as a whole, reports: A relatively small number of individuals underwent TCR sequencing and HLA analysis.

The chain employs TRBV30 and TRBJ1-4; D remains ambiguous. This clonotype originated in a human donor in good health. The specimen sequenced was CD4+ T cells from PBMCs. The CDR3 nucleotides are TGTGCCTGGAGTTCTCGGAATGAAAAACTGTTTTTT. Residues: CAWSSRNEKLFF.